One sample yielded the 24 T cell receptor beta chains listed below, sequenced in a study of molecular identifiers for immune sequencing clone quantification. MiXCR, run by TCRdb on the PCR reads, gives a single entry per CDR3 protein. Of about 640,000 distinct CDR3 sequences listed, 15% to 20% are singletons. Material: naive CD8+ T cells from blood, with Jurkat cell RNA spiked in. The subset: FACS-sorted CD8+CD4-CCR7+CD45RA+ naive T cells. All receptors come from a human donor in good health. Some libraries in this study had Jurkat cell RNA spiked in.

This clonotype was observed a handful of times. The chain couples TRBV13 to TRBJ2-7, with 9 bases fitting TRBD1. The germline V gene encodes CDR1 PRHDT and CDR2 FYEKMQ (reference sequence). The CDR3 consists of 15 residues. V gave up 3 bases and J gave up 5 bases; unmatched junction bases: 8. CDR3 sequence (DNA): TGTGCCAGCAGCTTTGGCGACAGGGGGATTAACGAGCAGTACTTC. Encoded protein: CASSFGDRGINEQYF.

There are many counts of this clonotype. The chain is built from TRBV13 and TRBJ1-1, with no clear D. Trimming took off 2 bases at V and 6 bases at J, with 4 bases between the two ends. This CDR3 is 11 amino acids long. Germline loops: CDR1 PRHDT, CDR2 FYEKMQ (reference sequence). The CDR3 nucleotides read TGTGCCAGCAGCTTATCGTCTGAAGCTTTCTTT. Amino acid sequence: CASSLSSEAFF. Full variable domain (rest looked up from reference TRBV13 and TRBJ1-1): AAGVIQSPRHLIKEKRETATLKCYPIPRHDTVYWYQQGPGQDPQFLISFYEKMQSDKGSIPDRFSAQQFSDYHSELNMSSLELGDSALYFCASSLSSEAFFGQGTRLTVV.

With respect to this clonotype: A much larger clone differs from this one at a single base, so this may be a read error. The V gene is TRBV12-3 or TRBV12-4, the J gene TRBJ1-1, with D maybe TRBD1 (5 bases). This CDR3 has 12 amino acids. CDR3 loop: CASFRVDTKAFF. Here the CDR3 DNA reads TGTGCCAGCTTCAGGGTGGACACTAAAGCTTTCTTT.

This clonotype was seen just once. The rearrangement joins TRBV19 to TRBJ2-7; TRBD1 matches 9 bases. Germline loops: CDR1 LNHDA, CDR2 SQIVND (reference sequence). The CDR3 covers 15 residues. Unmatched junction bases numbered 7, after V lost 2 bases and J lost 5 bases. The CDR3 protein is CASSIPSWTGDEQYF. The CDR3 DNA is TGTGCCAGTAGTATACCTTCCTGGACAGGGGACGAGCAGTACTTC.

This clonotype was seen at least ten times. The chain joins TRBV4-3 to TRBJ2-7; D unclear. Between the trimmed V and J ends, which lost 0 bases and 6 bases, there was a span of 12 bases. CDR1 is LGHNA, CDR2 YSLEER, per germline. CDR3 length: 14 amino acids. CDR3 residues: CASSQDTSRSEQYF. CDR3 DNA: TGCGCCAGCAGCCAAGATACATCCCGAAGCGAGCAGTACTTC.

The chain links TRBV9 to TRBJ1-6; TRBD1 might be the D (6 bases). Between the trimmed V and J ends, which lost 3 bases and 4 bases, there was a span of 17 bases. Germline V gene data show CDR1 as SGDLS and CDR2 as YYNGEE. This CDR3 is 17 amino acids long. This CDR3 reads CASSAAIPGQYNSPLHF. CDR3 DNA: TGTGCCAGCAGCGCGGCTATACCTGGACAGTATAATTCACCCCTCCACTTT.

This clonotype was picked up many times. The DNA for the CDR3 is TGTGCCAGCAGCTTAGTAGGATCGTACGGCTACACCTTC. Translated: CASSLVGSYGYTF. The chain uses TRBV7-9 and TRBJ1-2; no clear D gene. The CDR3 length is 13 residues. Trimming shortened V by 1 base and J by 8 bases, and 11 bases separated the two germline ends. The germline V gene encodes CDR1 SEHNR and CDR2 FQNEAQ (reference sequence). The full variable domain, its missing parts supplied by reference TRBV7-9 and TRBJ1-2, is DTGVSQNPRHKITKRGQNVTFRCDPISEHNRLYWYRQTLGQGPEFLTYFQNEAQLEKSRLLSDRFSAERPKGSFSTLEIQRTEQGDSAMYLCASSLVGSYGYTFGSGTRLTVV.

This clonotype was found many times. Here the CDR3 reads CASSLPGPRDGKLFF. The CDR3 nucleotides read TGTGCCAGCAGCTTACCGGGCCCCAGGGACGGAAAACTGTTTTTT. V gene TRBV5-5 combines with J gene TRBJ1-4; D is possibly TRBD1 (5 bases). The V gene lost 2 bases and the J gene lost 10 bases, with 18 bases spanning the gap. CDR1 is SGHKS and CDR2 is YYEKEE in the germline V gene (reference sequence). This CDR3 comprises 15 residues.

The chain links TRBV7-8 to TRBJ2-7, with D perhaps TRBD1 (6 bases). Germline CDR1 SGHVS, CDR2 FQNEAQ. The CDR3 runs 13 residues. The V and J ends lost 1 base and 6 bases respectively, with 10 bases between them. This CDR3 reads CASSLVQGSEQYF. The CDR3 DNA reads as TGTGCCAGCAGCTTAGTACAGGGAAGCGAGCAGTACTTC.

About this clonotype itself: This sequence may be a read error, since a much larger clone differs from it by one base. The chain has TRBV4-3 and TRBJ2-6; D gene unclear. This CDR3 spans 16 amino acids. From germline, CDR1 is LGHNA and CDR2 YSLEER. The germline V and J ends were trimmed by 2 bases and 0 bases, with 8 bases remaining between them. CDR3 loop: CASSQFVFSGANVLTF. In DNA form, the CDR3 reads TGCGCCAGCAGCCAATTTGTATTCTCTGGGGCCAACGTCCTGACTTTC.

For this clonotype: This may arise from a read error, as a much more abundant clone is one base away. The gene calls are TRBV9 and TRBJ1-5; tentatively, D is TRBD1 (6 bases). V lost 6 bases to trimming and J lost 5 bases, with 15 bases between them. The CDR3 covers 14 residues. CDR1 and CDR2 from the germline V gene are SGDLS and YYNGEE. CDR3 coding DNA: TGTGCCAGCAACGCGGGACAAAATTATCAGCCCCAGCATTTT. Translated: CASNAGQNYQPQHF.

In this sample, this clonotype turned up many times. The J gene is TRBJ2-5, the V gene TRBV11-2; D perhaps matches TRBD1 (5 bases). Trimming stripped 4 bases from V and 4 bases from J, with 13 bases between. The CDR3 runs to 14 residues. CDR1 SGHAT and CDR2 FQNNGV come from the germline V gene. CDR3 residues: CASSSTELRETQYF. CDR3 nucleotides: TGTGCCAGCAGCTCGACAGAGTTAAGAGAGACCCAGTACTTC.

This clonotype came up a few times. V usage is TRBV20-1 and J usage is TRBJ1-2; D is possibly TRBD1 (5 bases). The CDR3 totals 16 residues. Per germline, CDR1 DFQATT and CDR2 SNEGSKA (reference sequence). Trimming removed 5 bases at V and 3 bases at J, with 22 bases between. The CDR3 reads CSAWVGALVTDYGYTF. CDR3 sequence (DNA): TGCAGTGCTTGGGTAGGGGCCCTGGTAACGGACTATGGCTACACCTTC.

This clonotype was seen at least ten times. The chain employs TRBV10-3 and TRBJ1-1; D gene uncertain. Between the trimmed V and J ends, which lost 0 bases and 7 bases, there was a span of 15 bases. Germline-derived CDR1 and CDR2 are ENHRY and SYGVKD. This CDR3 has 15 residues. The CDR3 loop reads CAISESSPVAGEAFF. The CDR3 nucleotides are TGTGCCATCAGTGAGTCTTCCCCGGTAGCAGGTGAAGCTTTCTTT.

In its sample, this clonotype was seen a few times. This chain uses TRBV4-3 with TRBJ2-7, with 7 bases matching TRBD2. The CDR3 spans 16 residues. V was pared by 1 base and J by 0 bases, with 6 bases of the junction left unmatched. Looked up from germline, CDR1 is LGHNA and CDR2 is YSLEER. DNA for the CDR3: TGCGCCAGCAGCCAAGGAGGGCGGGGGAGCTCCTACGAGCAGTACTTC. Amino acids: CASSQGGRGSSYEQYF.

The rearrangement uses TRBV4-1 and TRBJ2-3; TRBD2 aligns across 10 bases. The J segment lost 7 bases and the V segment lost 4 bases, leaving 11 bases of the junction unmatched. The germline V gene encodes CDR1 MGHRA and CDR2 YSYEKL. This CDR3 has 16 amino acids. CDR3 loop: CASSPPEASGRHTQYF. The CDR3 DNA is TGCGCCAGCAGCCCGCCCGAGGCTAGCGGGAGACATACGCAGTATTTT.

Of note for this clonotype: A read error may account for a junction end that differs from germline. The rearrangement links TRBV5-3 to TRBJ2-5; D may match TRBD1 or TRBD2 (5 bases each). TRBV5-3 is filed as an ORF, its function uncertain. This CDR3 has 15 residues. For the CDR3, the DNA is TGTGCCAGCAGCTTATCCGGGACGGCACAAGAGACCCAGTACTTC. It translates to CASSLSGTAQETQYF.

This clonotype was found a few times. The chain carries TRBV9 and TRBJ2-1; TRBD2 aligns across 8 bases. In germline, CDR1 is SGDLS, CDR2 YYNGEE. With V trimmed by 5 bases and J by 2 bases, 9 bases remained unmatched. The CDR3 is 16 amino acids. The chain's CDR3 is CASSHQHGGAYNEQFF. CDR3 nucleotides: TGTGCCAGCAGTCACCAGCACGGGGGGGCCTACAATGAGCAGTTCTTC.

The J gene is TRBJ2-7, the V gene TRBV7-9; D remains unclear. The germline V gene has CDR1 SEHNR and CDR2 FQNEAQ (reference sequence). This CDR3 is built from 13 residues. Trimming shortened V by 3 bases and J by 2 bases, and 8 bases separated the two germline ends. The CDR3 sequence is CASSFWGPYEQYF. The CDR3 DNA reads TGTGCCAGCAGCTTCTGGGGTCCCTACGAGCAGTACTTC. Looking up the rest from reference TRBV7-9 and TRBJ2-7 gives the full variable domain: DTGVSQNPRHKITKRGQNVTFRCDPISEHNRLYWYRQTLGQGPEFLTYFQNEAQLEKSRLLSDRFSAERPKGSFSTLEIQRTEQGDSAMYLCASSFWGPYEQYFGPGTRLTVT.

The chain joins TRBV12-3 or TRBV12-4 to TRBJ1-2, with D possibly TRBD1 on 5 matching bases. CDR3 length: 16 residues. Trimming pared 6 bases from V and 0 bases from J, leaving 17 bases between. DNA of the CDR3: TGTGCCAGCAGAAGGTCCGCCGACAGAACTAACTATGGCTACACCTTC. Translated, it gives CASRRSADRTNYGYTF.

This sequence joins TRBV7-9 and TRBJ1-2, with TRBD1 identical over 11 bases. Germline loops: CDR1 SEHNR, CDR2 FQNEAQ (reference sequence). J gave up 8 bases and V 5 bases, and 13 bases lay outside the gene matches. This CDR3 is built from 16 residues. The DNA of the CDR3 is TGTGCCAGCAGCGCATTACCGGGACAGGGGGATACGGGCTACACCTTC. Amino acids: CASSALPGQGDTGYTF. The variable domain in full, with the rest retrieved from reference TRBV7-9 and TRBJ1-2, is DTGVSQNPRHKITKRGQNVTFRCDPISEHNRLYWYRQTLGQGPEFLTYFQNEAQLEKSRLLSDRFSAERPKGSFSTLEIQRTEQGDSAMYLCASSALPGQGDTGYTFGSGTRLTVV.

Concerning this clonotype: This may be a read error: a much more frequent sequence differs by one nucleotide. J is TRBJ2-7 and V is TRBV27; no firm D call. CDR1 is MNHEY and CDR2 is SMNVEV in the germline V gene (reference sequence). V was shortened by 6 bases and J by 1 base, with 16 bases between the two germline ends. CDR3 size: 15 residues. The DNA for the CDR3 is TGTGCCAGCAGCCGTTCGTCCTGGGCGTCCTACGAGCAGTACTTC. This codes for CASSRSSWASYEQYF.

The table lists this clonotype with many counts. This rearrangement joins TRBV6-2 or TRBV6-3 to TRBJ1-5; possible D gene TRBD1, 5 bases. With 0 bases removed from V and 2 bases from J, the gap between germline ends came to 8 bases. Per germline, CDR1 MNHEY and CDR2 SVGEGT. This CDR3 region has 15 residues. CDR3 nucleotide sequence: TGTGCCAGCAGTTACTCGGGGGTGGGCAATCAGCCCCAGCATTTT. Translated: CASSYSGVGNQPQHF.

A remark on this clonotype: Possible read error: a much larger clone is one base away. Since the CDR3 does not end with the conserved phenylalanine or tryptophan, this likely comes from a read error. CDR3 in DNA: TGCGCCAGCAGCTGGGCCACAGGGGTGGCTTTTTCTGGGGCCAACGTCCTGACTATC. It encodes CASSWATGVAFSGANVLTI. The chain is built from TRBV5-1 and TRBJ2-6, with TRBD1 identical over 7 bases. V shed 3 bases, J shed 1 base, and the junction held 13 bases outside the gene matches. The CDR3 consists of 19 residues. The V gene's germline CDR1 is SGHRS and CDR2 YFSETQ.